This passage covers 12 T cell receptor beta chains from one sample sequenced in a study of cytomegalovirus exposure and HLA in healthy donors. PCR involved 60 Vbeta and 13 Jbeta primers. Method: immunoSEQ multiplex PCR; TCRdb's copy keeps in-frame clones and lacks some. Of some 200,000 clones in the sample, 82% were seen once. The sequencing sample was made of PBMCs. These receptors were collected from a woman aged 18-29 years in good health and CMV-seronegative.

This chain uses TRBV4-2 with TRBJ1-2, with TRBD1 as a possible D gene (5 bases). V shed 0 bases and J shed 7 bases, with 9 bases lying between them. Germline V gene data show CDR1 as LGHNA and CDR2 as YNFKEQ. The CDR3 contains 13 residues. CDR3 loop: CASSQEEGAGYTF. The CDR3 DNA is TGTGCCAGCAGCCAAGAGGAAGGGGCTGGCTACACCTTC.

This rearrangement joins TRBV27 to TRBJ2-3; 14 bases fit TRBD2. V was pared by 3 bases and J by 4 bases, with 3 bases of the junction left unmatched. Germline assignment: CDR1 MNHEY and CDR2 SMNVEV (reference sequence). The CDR3 spans 16 residues. The CDR3 spells CASSFRLAGGPDTQYF. DNA of the CDR3: TGTGCCAGCAGTTTCAGACTAGCGGGAGGGCCAGATACGCAGTATTTT.

The chain recombines TRBV7-2 with TRBJ2-2; D is undetermined. V lost 5 bases, J lost 1 base, and 8 bases lay in between. This CDR3 spans 14 amino acids. Germline V gene data show CDR1 as SGHTA and CDR2 as FQGNSA. CDR3 residues: CASSPSLNTGELFF. The CDR3 region has the DNA TGTGCCAGCAGCCCAAGCCTGAACACCGGGGAGCTGTTTTTT.

This clone has a single count. The CDR3 loop is CASSLGYSEYTGELFF. For the CDR3, the DNA is TGTGCCAGCAGTTTAGGATATAGCGAATACACCGGGGAGCTGTTTTTT. J is TRBJ2-2 and V is TRBV27; D is possibly TRBD2 (5 bases). The CDR3 runs to 16 residues. Trimming took 2 bases from V and 3 from J, leaving 13 bases between them. CDR1 is MNHEY, CDR2 SMNVEV, per germline (reference sequence).

The chain links TRBV18 to TRBJ2-3; 7 positions agree with TRBD1. Germline-derived CDR1 and CDR2 are KGHSH and LQKENI. V was pared by 3 bases and J by 1 base, with 1 base of the junction left unmatched. The CDR3 has 14 residues. The CDR3 region is CASSPGTGTDTQYF. The CDR3 region has the DNA TGTGCCAGCTCACCGGGGACAGGCACAGATACGCAGTATTTT.

V gene TRBV27 combines with J gene TRBJ2-1, with TRBD2 matching over 11 bases. This CDR3 spans 16 amino acids. With V trimmed by 5 bases and J by 2 bases, 5 bases remained unmatched. Germline V gene data show CDR1 as MNHEY and CDR2 as SMNVEV (reference sequence). The CDR3 DNA follows: TGTGCCAGCAGTCAGGGGACTAGCGGTACCTACAATGAGCAGTTCTTC. It encodes CASSQGTSGTYNEQFF.

This clone appeared a few times. J is TRBJ2-5 and V is TRBV5-1; D call uncertain. The end of the DNA aligns better with TRBJ2-7, so the J call may be wrong. The CDR3 is 12 amino acids. The germline gives CDR1 SGHRS, CDR2 YFSETQ. The CDR3 spells CASSTNSYEQYF. CDR3 bases: TGCGCCAGCAGCACGAACTCCTACGAGCAGTACTTC.

V gene TRBV27 combines with J gene TRBJ1-4, with unresolved D. This CDR3 region has 15 residues. V dropped 6 bases and J dropped 0 bases, with 11 bases sitting between them. Germline assignment: CDR1 MNHEY and CDR2 SMNVEV (reference sequence). CDR3 region: CASRSPLATNEKLFF. The CDR3 nucleotides read TGTGCCAGCAGATCCCCCCTAGCAACTAATGAAAAACTGTTTTTT.

The chain joins TRBV5-1 to TRBJ1-2, with 7 nucleotides matching TRBD1. The CDR3 runs to 14 residues. The V gene end was trimmed by 2 bases and the J gene end by 3 bases; junction bases not matched to a gene: 4. Germline V gene lookup returns CDR1 SGHRS and CDR2 YFSETQ. Here the CDR3 reads CASSFETGHYGYTF. The CDR3 DNA reads TGCGCCAGCAGCTTTGAGACAGGGCACTATGGCTACACCTTC.

The sample holds a few counts of this clone. The V gene is TRBV20-1, the J gene TRBJ1-1; D is perhaps TRBD1 (6 bases). Germline CDR1 is DFQATT and CDR2 is SNEGSKA (reference sequence). Between the trimmed V and J ends, which lost 7 bases and 4 bases, there was a span of 10 bases. The CDR3 spans 11 residues. The CDR3 DNA follows: TGCAGTGACAGGGTGGTCACTGAAGCTTTCTTT. Residues: CSDRVVTEAFF.

V and J are TRBV30 and TRBJ2-2; 11 positions agree with TRBD1. Germline V lookup: CDR1 GTSNPN, CDR2 SVGIG (reference sequence). This CDR3 spans 16 amino acids. The junction had 5 bases not matched to a gene; V was cut back by 2 bases and J by 3 bases. CDR3 sequence: CAWSYRDRGYTGELFF. CDR3 DNA sequence: TGTGCCTGGAGTTACCGGGACAGGGGGTACACCGGGGAGCTGTTTTTT.

Only one count was recorded for this clone. This sequence joins TRBV30 and TRBJ2-7, with D perhaps matching TRBD1 (6 bases). The CDR3 totals 11 residues. Trimming shortened V by 3 bases and J by 5 bases, and 8 bases separated the two germline ends. Germline CDR1 reads GTSNPN; CDR2 reads SVGIG (reference sequence). Here the CDR3 reads CAWSRGHEQYF. The CDR3 DNA reads as TGTGCCTGGAGCAGGGGCCACGAGCAGTACTTC.